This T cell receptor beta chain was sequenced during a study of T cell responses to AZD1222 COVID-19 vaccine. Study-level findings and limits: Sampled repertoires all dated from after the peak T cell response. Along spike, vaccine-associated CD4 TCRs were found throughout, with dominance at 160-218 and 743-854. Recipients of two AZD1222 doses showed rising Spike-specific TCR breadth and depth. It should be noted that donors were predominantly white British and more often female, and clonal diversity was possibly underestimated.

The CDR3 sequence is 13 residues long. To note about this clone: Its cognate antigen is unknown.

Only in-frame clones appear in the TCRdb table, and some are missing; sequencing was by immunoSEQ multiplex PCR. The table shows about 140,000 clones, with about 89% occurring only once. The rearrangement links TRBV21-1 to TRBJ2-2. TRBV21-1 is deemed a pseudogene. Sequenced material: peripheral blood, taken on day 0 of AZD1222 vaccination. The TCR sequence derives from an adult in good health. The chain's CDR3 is CASSGRNTGELFF. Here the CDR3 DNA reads TGTGCCAGCAGCGGAAGAAACACCGGGGAGCTGTTTTTT.